This is a list of T cell receptor beta chains from one sample in a study of control samples from healthy donors and cancer patients. Profiling relied on immunoSEQ multiplex PCR, and the TCRdb table lists in-frame clones only, not all of them. The table has more than 70,000 clones, about 94% seen once. Sequences were obtained from blood. These receptor sequences come from a woman aged 30 to 39 in good health. Both conserved end residues are part of each CDR3. Each record gives: clone size, J gene, V gene, D gene, CDR3 DNA, CDR3 protein. D genes are given only for firm matches. Not every row has a clone size; where given, it reads once, few, many or a size class.

clone_size: -; j_call: TRBJ1-4; v_call: TRBV4-1; d_call: -; cdr3_nt: TGCGCCAGCAGCCAGGATTGGGGGGTGGGTGAAAAACTGTTTTTT; cdr3_aa: CASSQDWGVGEKLFF
clone_size: once; j_call: TRBJ1-3; v_call: TRBV19; d_call: -; cdr3_nt: TGTGCCAGTAGTCCCTTGTCGGGTAGTGGAAACACCATATATTTT; cdr3_aa: CASSPLSGSGNTIYF
clone_size: -; j_call: TRBJ2-3; v_call: TRBV9; d_call: TRBD2; cdr3_nt: TGTGCCAGCAGCGTAAGCGGGGCAGCAGATACGCAGTATTTT; cdr3_aa: CASSVSGAADTQYF
clone_size: once; j_call: TRBJ1-1; v_call: TRBV2; d_call: TRBD1; cdr3_nt: TGTGCCAGCACCTCACAGGGGATGAACACTGAAGCTTTCTTT; cdr3_aa: CASTSQGMNTEAFF
clone_size: -; j_call: TRBJ2-2; v_call: TRBV6-2/TRBV6-3; d_call: -; cdr3_nt: TGTGCCAGCAGCATACAGGTGAACACCGGGGAGCTGTTTTTT; cdr3_aa: CASSIQVNTGELFF
clone_size: -; j_call: TRBJ1-4; v_call: TRBV7-2; d_call: TRBD1; cdr3_nt: TGTGCCAGCAGCCGGACAGGCCTTTACGCTAATGAAAAACTGTTTTTT; cdr3_aa: CASSRTGLYANEKLFF
clone_size: few; j_call: TRBJ1-5; v_call: TRBV5-4; d_call: TRBD1; cdr3_nt: TGTGCCAGCAGCGGAGGGACAGGGGCTAACAATCAGCCCCAGCATTTT; cdr3_aa: CASSGGTGANNQPQHF
clone_size: -; j_call: TRBJ1-6; v_call: TRBV19; d_call: -; cdr3_nt: TGTGCCAGTAGTATAGATGGTCACCAGGGAATCACGCCCCTCCACTTT; cdr3_aa: CASSIDGHQGITPLHF
clone_size: -; j_call: TRBJ2-5; v_call: TRBV7-9; d_call: -; cdr3_nt: TGTGCCAGCAGCTTACAACAGGGGACCCAGTACTTC; cdr3_aa: CASSLQQGTQYF
clone_size: -; j_call: TRBJ1-6; v_call: TRBV5-1; d_call: -; cdr3_nt: TGCGCCAGCAGCTTGGTCGGTCCCTCGGATTCACCCCTCCACTTT; cdr3_aa: CASSLVGPSDSPLHF
clone_size: -; j_call: TRBJ1-6; v_call: TRBV6-2/TRBV6-3; d_call: -; cdr3_nt: TGTGCCAGCAGTTTAAGTCCGAATTCACCCCTCCACTTT; cdr3_aa: CASSLSPNSPLHF
clone_size: -; j_call: TRBJ1-1; v_call: TRBV5-1; d_call: -; cdr3_nt: TGCGCCAGCAGCTTGGAGGGGGGAAACACTGAAGCTTTCTTT; cdr3_aa: CASSLEGGNTEAFF
clone_size: -; j_call: TRBJ2-2; v_call: TRBV21-1; d_call: -; cdr3_nt: TGTGCCAGCAGCAAAGAGGTTCTAGCGGGTCTTGACACCGGGGAGCTGTTTTTT; cdr3_aa: CASSKEVLAGLDTGELFF
clone_size: -; j_call: TRBJ1-3; v_call: TRBV3-1/TRBV3-2; d_call: -; cdr3_nt: TGTGCCAGCAGGCGGGGTATTTCCTCTGGAAACACCATATATTTT; cdr3_aa: CASRRGISSGNTIYF
clone_size: -; j_call: TRBJ2-2; v_call: TRBV9; d_call: -; cdr3_nt: TGTGCCAGCAGCGTTTTTGGGGACACCGGGGAGCTGTTTTTT; cdr3_aa: CASSVFGDTGELFF
clone_size: -; j_call: TRBJ1-2; v_call: TRBV30; d_call: -; cdr3_nt: TGTGCCTGGAGTGTACTCAGACCGACCGCGTTTAACTATGGCTACACCTTC; cdr3_aa: CAWSVLRPTAFNYGYTF
clone_size: -; j_call: TRBJ2-3; v_call: TRBV7-8; d_call: -; cdr3_nt: TGTGCCAGCAGCTATCTAAACAGGGTGGTTGGAACAGATACGCAGTATTTT; cdr3_aa: CASSYLNRVVGTDTQYF
clone_size: -; j_call: TRBJ2-1; v_call: TRBV10-3; d_call: -; cdr3_nt: TGTGCCATCAGTGAGTCGTGGGGAGCCTTCTCCTACAATGAGCAGTTCTTC; cdr3_aa: CAISESWGAFSYNEQFF
clone_size: -; j_call: TRBJ2-7; v_call: TRBV2; d_call: TRBD2; cdr3_nt: TGTGCCAGCAGCGCTACCGGGACTAGCCTCTCCTACGAGCAGTACTTC; cdr3_aa: CASSATGTSLSYEQYF
clone_size: -; j_call: TRBJ1-3; v_call: TRBV18; d_call: -; cdr3_nt: TGTGCCAGCTCACCATCTAGCGCCACCGCCTCTGGAAACACCATATATTTT; cdr3_aa: CASSPSSATASGNTIYF